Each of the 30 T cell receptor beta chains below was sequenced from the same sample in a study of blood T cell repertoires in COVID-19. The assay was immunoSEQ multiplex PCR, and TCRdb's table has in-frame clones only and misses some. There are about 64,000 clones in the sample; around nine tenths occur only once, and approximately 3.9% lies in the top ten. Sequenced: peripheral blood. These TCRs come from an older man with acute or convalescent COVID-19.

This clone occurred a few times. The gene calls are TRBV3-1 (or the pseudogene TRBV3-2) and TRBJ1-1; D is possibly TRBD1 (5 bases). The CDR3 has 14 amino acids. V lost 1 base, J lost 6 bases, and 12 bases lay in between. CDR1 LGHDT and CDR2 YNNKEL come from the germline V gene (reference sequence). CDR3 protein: CASSQVGGIAEAFF. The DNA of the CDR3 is TGTGCCAGCAGCCAAGTGGGGGGGATAGCTGAAGCTTTCTTT.

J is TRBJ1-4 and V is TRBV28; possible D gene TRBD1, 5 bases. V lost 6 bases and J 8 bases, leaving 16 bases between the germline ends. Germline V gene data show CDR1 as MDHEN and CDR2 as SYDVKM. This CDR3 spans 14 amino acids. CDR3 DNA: TGTGCCAGCAGCGCGGGACTCAGAGGGGAAAAACTGTTTTTT. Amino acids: CASSAGLRGEKLFF.

The CDR3 loop is CASSLEGSGGRAQYF. The CDR3 DNA follows: TGTGCCAGCAGCTTAGAGGGTAGCGGGGGTAGGGCCCAGTACTTC. The chain carries TRBV7-2 and TRBJ2-5, with 9 bases that match TRBD2. V shed 1 base and J 9 bases; nucleotides not matched to a gene: 9. CDR1 and CDR2 from the germline V gene are SGHTA and FQGNSA. This CDR3 is built from 15 residues.

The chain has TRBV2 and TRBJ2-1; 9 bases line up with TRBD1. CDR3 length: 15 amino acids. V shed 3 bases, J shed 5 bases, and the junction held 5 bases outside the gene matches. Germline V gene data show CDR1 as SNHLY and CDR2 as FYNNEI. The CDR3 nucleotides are TGTGCCAGCAGTGAGGGGGGGACAGGGCACAATGAGCAGTTCTTC. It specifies CASSEGGTGHNEQFF.

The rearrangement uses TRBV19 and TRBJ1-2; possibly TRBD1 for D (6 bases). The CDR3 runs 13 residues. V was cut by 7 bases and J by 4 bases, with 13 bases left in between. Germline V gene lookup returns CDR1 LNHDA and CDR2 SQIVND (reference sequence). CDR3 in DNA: TGTGCCAGTACCCCACAGGGTAGCTATGGCTACACCTTC. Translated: CASTPQGSYGYTF.

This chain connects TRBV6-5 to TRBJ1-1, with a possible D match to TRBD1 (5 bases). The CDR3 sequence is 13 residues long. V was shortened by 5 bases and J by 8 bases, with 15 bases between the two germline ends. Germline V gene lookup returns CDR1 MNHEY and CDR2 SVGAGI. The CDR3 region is CASSPGLAREAFF. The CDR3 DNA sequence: TGTGCCAGCAGTCCGGGACTGGCCCGGGAAGCTTTCTTT.

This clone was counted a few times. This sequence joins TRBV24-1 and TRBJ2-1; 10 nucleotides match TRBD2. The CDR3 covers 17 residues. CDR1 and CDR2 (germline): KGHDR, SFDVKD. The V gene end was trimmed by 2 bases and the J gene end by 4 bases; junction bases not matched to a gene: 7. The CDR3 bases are TGTGCCACCAGTGATTCTTCTAGCGGGGGAGGGTACAATGAGCAGTTCTTC. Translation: CATSDSSSGGGYNEQFF.

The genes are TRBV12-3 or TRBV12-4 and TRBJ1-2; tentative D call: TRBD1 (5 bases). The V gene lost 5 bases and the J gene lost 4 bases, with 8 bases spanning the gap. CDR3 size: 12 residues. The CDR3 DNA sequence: TGTGCCAGCAGTGATAGGGGCTATGGCTACACCTTC. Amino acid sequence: CASSDRGYGYTF.

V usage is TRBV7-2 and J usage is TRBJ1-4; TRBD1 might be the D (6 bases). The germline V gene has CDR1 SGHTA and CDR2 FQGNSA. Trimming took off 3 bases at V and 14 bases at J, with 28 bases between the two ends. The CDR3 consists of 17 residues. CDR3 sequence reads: CASSFKGARGWSLGLFF. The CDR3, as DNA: TGTGCCAGCAGCTTCAAGGGAGCGAGGGGGTGGAGTTTAGGCCTGTTTTTT.

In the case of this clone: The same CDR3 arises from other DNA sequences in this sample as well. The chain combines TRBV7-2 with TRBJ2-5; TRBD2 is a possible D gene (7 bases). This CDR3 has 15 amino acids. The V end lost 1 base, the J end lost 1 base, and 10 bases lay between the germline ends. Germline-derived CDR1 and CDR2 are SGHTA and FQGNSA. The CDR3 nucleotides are TGTGCCAGCAGCTTAGGGGGGGGCCCCCAAGAGACCCAGTACTTC. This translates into CASSLGGGPQETQYF.

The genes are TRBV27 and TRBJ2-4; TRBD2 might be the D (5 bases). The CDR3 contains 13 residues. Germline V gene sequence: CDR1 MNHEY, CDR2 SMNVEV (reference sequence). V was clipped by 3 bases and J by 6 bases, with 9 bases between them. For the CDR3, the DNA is TGTGCCAGCAGTTTGAGGAGGTCAAACATTCAGTACTTC. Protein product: CASSLRRSNIQYF.

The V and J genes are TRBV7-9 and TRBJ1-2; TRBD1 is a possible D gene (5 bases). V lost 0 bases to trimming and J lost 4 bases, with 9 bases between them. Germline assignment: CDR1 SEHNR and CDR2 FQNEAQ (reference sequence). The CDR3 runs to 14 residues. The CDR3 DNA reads TGTGCCAGCAGCTTAGCGACAGAGTTCTATGGCTACACCTTC. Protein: CASSLATEFYGYTF.

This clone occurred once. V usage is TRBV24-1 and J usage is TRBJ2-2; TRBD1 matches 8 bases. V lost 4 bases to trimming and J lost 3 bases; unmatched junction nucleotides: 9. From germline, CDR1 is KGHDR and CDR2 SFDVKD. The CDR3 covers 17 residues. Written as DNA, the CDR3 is TGTGCCACCAGTGAGCCCTGGACAGGGTTCGACACCGGGGAGCTGTTTTTT. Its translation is CATSEPWTGFDTGELFF.

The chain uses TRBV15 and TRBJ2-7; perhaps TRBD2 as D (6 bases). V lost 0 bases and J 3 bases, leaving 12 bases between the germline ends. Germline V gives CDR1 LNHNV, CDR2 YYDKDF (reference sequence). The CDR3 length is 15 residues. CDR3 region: CATSRDTGVLYEQYF. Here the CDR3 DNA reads TGTGCCACCAGCAGAGATACGGGGGTCCTCTACGAGCAGTACTTC.

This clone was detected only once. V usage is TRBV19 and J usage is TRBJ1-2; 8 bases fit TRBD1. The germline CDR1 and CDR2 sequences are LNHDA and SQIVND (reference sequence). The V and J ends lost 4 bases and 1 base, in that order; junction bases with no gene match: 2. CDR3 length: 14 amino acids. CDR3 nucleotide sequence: TGTGCCAGTAGTAGACAGGGGAGTAACTATGGCTACACCTTC. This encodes CASSRQGSNYGYTF.

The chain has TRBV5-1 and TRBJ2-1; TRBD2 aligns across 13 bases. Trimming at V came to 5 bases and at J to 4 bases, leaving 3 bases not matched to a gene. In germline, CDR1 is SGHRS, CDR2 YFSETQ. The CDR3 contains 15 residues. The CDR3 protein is CASSWTSGGYNEQFF. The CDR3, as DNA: TGCGCCAGCAGTTGGACTAGCGGGGGTTACAATGAGCAGTTCTTC.

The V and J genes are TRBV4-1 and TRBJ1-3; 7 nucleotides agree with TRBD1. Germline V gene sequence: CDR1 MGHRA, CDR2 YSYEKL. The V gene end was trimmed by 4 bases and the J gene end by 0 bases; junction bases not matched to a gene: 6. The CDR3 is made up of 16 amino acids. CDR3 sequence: CASSRTTGPSGNTIYF. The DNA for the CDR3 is TGCGCCAGCAGCCGAACGACAGGGCCCTCTGGAAACACCATATATTTT.

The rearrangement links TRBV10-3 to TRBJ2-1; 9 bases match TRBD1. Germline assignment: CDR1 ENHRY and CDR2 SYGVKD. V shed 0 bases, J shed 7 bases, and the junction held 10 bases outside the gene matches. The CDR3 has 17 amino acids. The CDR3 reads CAISESPRTGVRNEQFF. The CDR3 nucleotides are TGTGCCATCAGTGAGTCTCCGCGGACAGGGGTGAGGAATGAGCAGTTCTTC.

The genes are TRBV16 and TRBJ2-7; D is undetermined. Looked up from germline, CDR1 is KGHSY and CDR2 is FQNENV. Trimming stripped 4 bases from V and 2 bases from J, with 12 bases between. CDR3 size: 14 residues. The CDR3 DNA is TGTGCCAGCAGCCCCCCGGCGGCAGCCTACGAGCAGTACTTC. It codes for CASSPPAAAYEQYF.

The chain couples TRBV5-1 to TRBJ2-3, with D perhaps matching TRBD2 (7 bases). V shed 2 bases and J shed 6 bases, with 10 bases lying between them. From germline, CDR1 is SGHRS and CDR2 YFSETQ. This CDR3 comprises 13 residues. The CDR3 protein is CASSLGGDDTQYF. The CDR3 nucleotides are TGCGCCAGCAGCTTAGGGGGGGATGATACGCAGTATTTT. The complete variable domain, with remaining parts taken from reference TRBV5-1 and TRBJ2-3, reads KAGVTQTPRYLIKTRGQQVTLSCSPISGHRSVSWYQQTPGQGLQFLFEYFSETQRNKGNFPGRFSGRQFSNSRSEMNVSTLELGDSALYLCASSLGGDDTQYFGPGTRLTVL.

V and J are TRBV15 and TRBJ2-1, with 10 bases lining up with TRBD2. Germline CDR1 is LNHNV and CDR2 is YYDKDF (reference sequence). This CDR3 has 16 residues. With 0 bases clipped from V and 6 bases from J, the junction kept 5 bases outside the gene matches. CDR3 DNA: TGTGCCACCAGCAGAGAAGTAGCGGGGGGATCCAATGAGCAGTTCTTC. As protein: CATSREVAGGSNEQFF.

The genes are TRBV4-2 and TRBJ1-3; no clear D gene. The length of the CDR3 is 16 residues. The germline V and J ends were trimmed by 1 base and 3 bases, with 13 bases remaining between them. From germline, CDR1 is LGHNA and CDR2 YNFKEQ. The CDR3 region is CASSQGLGPGGNTIYF. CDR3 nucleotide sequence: TGTGCCAGCAGCCAAGGGTTGGGCCCTGGTGGAAACACCATATATTTT.

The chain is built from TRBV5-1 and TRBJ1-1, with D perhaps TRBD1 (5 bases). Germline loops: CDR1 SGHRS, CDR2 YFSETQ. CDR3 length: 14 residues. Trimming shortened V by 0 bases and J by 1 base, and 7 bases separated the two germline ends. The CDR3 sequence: CASSLGGQNTEAFF. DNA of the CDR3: TGCGCCAGCAGCTTGGGCGGACAGAACACTGAAGCTTTCTTT.

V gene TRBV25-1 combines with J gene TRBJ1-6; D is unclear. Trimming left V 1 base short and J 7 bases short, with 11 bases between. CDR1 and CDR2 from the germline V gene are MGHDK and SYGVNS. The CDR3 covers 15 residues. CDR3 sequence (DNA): TGTGCCAGCAGTGAATGGAGCTCGCAGAATTCACCCCTCCACTTT. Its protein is CASSEWSSQNSPLHF.

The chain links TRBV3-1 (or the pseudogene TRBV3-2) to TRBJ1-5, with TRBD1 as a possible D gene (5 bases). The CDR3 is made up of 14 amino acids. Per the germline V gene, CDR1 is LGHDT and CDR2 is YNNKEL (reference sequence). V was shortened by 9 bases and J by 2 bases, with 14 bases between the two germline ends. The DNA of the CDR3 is TGTGCCAGTGGGCAGGGTACGGGCAATCAGCCCCAGCATTTT. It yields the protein CASGQGTGNQPQHF.

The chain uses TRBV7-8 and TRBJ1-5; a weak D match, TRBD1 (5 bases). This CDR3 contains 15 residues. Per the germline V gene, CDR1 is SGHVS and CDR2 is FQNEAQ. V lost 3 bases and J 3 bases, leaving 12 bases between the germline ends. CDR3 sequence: CASSLDTFSNQPQHF. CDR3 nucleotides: TGTGCCAGCAGCTTGGACACATTTTCCAATCAGCCCCAGCATTTT.

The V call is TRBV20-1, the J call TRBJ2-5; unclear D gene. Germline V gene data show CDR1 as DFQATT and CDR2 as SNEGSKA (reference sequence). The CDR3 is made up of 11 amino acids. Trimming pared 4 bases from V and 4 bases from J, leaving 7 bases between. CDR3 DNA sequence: TGCAGTGCTACTAAGAGAGAGACCCAGTACTTC. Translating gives CSATKRETQYF.

DNA for the CDR3: TGTGCCAGCTCACCAGGGGGACAGCTTAGCAATCAGCCCCAGCATTTT. Encoded protein: CASSPGGQLSNQPQHF. J is TRBJ1-5 and V is TRBV18, with TRBD1 identical over 7 bases. Germline-derived CDR1 and CDR2 are KGHSH and LQKENI. The J segment lost 0 bases and the V segment lost 2 bases, leaving 4 bases of the junction unmatched. This CDR3 comprises 16 residues.

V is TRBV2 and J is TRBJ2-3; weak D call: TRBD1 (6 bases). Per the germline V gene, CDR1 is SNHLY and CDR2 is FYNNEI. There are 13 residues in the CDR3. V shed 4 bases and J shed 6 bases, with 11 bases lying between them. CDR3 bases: TGTGCCAGCAGTGTTAGGACAGTGGATACGCAGTATTTT. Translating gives CASSVRTVDTQYF.

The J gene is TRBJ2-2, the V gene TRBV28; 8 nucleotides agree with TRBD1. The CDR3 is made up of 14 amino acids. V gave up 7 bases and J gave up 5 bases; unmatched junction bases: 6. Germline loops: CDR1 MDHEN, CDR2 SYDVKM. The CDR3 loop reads CASTTGGRTGELFF. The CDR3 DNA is TGTGCCAGCACTACAGGGGGAAGGACCGGGGAGCTGTTTTTT.